The clone carrying this T cell receptor (beta chain) was recorded at least ten times. This sample is drawn from a study of early T cells in non-severe SARS-CoV-2 infection. Study at large: Unsorted whole-blood RNA was sequenced in bulk, leaving chains unpaired.

Using its own MiXCR run on the 5' RACE reads, TCRdb lists one record per CDR3 protein. The data contain approximately 70,000 distinct CDR3 sequences, 9% to 10% of them seen just once; the ten biggest clones take up 15% to 19%. The TCR was taken from an adult who was a healthcare worker with PCR-confirmed SARS-CoV-2 infection or an uninfected control (not recorded which). This specimen was whole blood, taken at baseline.

The CDR3 loop reads CSVEAGFSGDYNEQFF. The CDR3 bases are TGCAGCGTTGAAGCGGGTTTTAGCGGAGATTACAATGAGCAGTTCTTC. The V gene is TRBV29-1, the J gene TRBJ2-1; tentatively, D is TRBD2 (6 bases). Germline CDR1 SQVTM, CDR2 ANQGSEA. The CDR3 covers 16 residues. V lost 1 base and J 4 bases, leaving 17 bases between the germline ends.